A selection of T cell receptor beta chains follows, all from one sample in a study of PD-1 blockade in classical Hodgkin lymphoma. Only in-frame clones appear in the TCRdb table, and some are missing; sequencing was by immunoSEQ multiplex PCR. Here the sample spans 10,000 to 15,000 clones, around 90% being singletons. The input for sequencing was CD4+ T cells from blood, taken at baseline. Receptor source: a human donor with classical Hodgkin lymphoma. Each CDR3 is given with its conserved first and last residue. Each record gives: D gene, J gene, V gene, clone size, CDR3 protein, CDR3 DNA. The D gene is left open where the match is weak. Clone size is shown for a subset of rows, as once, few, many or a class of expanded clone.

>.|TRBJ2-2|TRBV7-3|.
CASSFGHRTGELFF
TGTGCCAGCAGCTTTGGACACCGCACCGGGGAGCTGTTTTTT
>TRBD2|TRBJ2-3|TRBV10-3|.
CAISDLAGGADTQYF
TGTGCCATCAGTGATCTGGCGGGGGGGGCAGATACGCAGTATTTT
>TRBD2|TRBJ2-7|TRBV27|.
CASRALAGYEQYF
TGTGCCAGCAGAGCCCTAGCGGGTTACGAGCAGTACTTC
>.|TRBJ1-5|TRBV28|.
CASSLNAGFQSAQHF
TGTGCCAGCAGTTTAAATGCAGGATTCCAATCGGCCCAGCATTTT
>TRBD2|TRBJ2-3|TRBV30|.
CAWTLAGGSTDTQYF
TGTGCCTGGACTTTAGCGGGAGGATCGACAGATACGCAGTATTTT
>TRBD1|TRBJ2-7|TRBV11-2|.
CASNFLPGQGEHEQYF
TGTGCCAGCAACTTTCTCCCGGGACAGGGGGAACACGAGCAGTACTTC
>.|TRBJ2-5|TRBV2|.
CASSQGKETQYF
TGTGCCAGCAGCCAGGGGAAAGAGACCCAGTACTTC
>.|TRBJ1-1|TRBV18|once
CASSPPHLNTEAFF
TGTGCCAGCTCACCACCACACCTGAACACTGAAGCTTTCTTT
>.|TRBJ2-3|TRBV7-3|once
CASSLGRETDTQYF
TGTGCCAGCAGCTTAGGGCGGGAAACAGATACGCAGTATTTT
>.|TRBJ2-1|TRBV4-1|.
CASSQALSRDSPYNEQFF
TGCGCCAGCAGCCAAGCCTTAAGCCGGGACTCGCCCTACAATGAGCAGTTCTTC
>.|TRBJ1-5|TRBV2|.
CASSEDLNSNQPQHF
TGTGCCAGCAGTGAGGACCTAAATAGCAATCAGCCCCAGCATTTT
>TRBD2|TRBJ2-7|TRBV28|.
CASSSGRWGTSSYEQYF
TGTGCCAGCAGTTCCGGCCGGTGGGGGACTAGCTCCTACGAGCAGTACTTC
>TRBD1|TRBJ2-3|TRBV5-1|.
CASSLDLRDRYTDTQYF
TGCGCCAGCAGCTTGGATCTGCGGGACAGGTACACAGATACGCAGTATTTT
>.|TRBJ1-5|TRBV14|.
CASSQMGNQPQHF
TGTGCCAGCAGCCAAATGGGGAATCAGCCCCAGCATTTT
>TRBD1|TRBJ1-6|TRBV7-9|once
CASSNSRDRALSNSPLHF
TGTGCCAGCAGCAACTCCCGGGACAGGGCCCTATCAAATTCACCCCTCCACTTT
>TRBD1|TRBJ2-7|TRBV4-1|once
CASSQTGGEQYF
TGCGCCAGCAGCCAGACAGGGGGCGAGCAGTACTTC
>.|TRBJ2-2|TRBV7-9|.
CASSLVLGLVTGELFF
TGTGCCAGCAGCTTAGTACTGGGATTGGTCACCGGGGAGCTGTTTTTT
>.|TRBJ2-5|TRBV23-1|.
CASRDGSGQETQYF
TGCGCCAGCAGAGACGGGAGCGGCCAAGAGACCCAGTACTTC
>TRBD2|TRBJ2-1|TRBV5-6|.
CASSIRTSGSISEQFF
TGTGCCAGCAGCATCCGGACTAGCGGGAGTATTAGTGAGCAGTTCTTC
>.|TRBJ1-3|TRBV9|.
CASSVATGNTIYF
TGTGCCAGCAGCGTAGCTACAGGAAACACCATATATTTT
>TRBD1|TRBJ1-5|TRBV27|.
CASRQGANNQPQHF
TGTGCCAGCAGACAGGGGGCGAACAATCAGCCCCAGCATTTT
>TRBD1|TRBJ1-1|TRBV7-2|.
CASKRDSYTEAFF
TGTGCCAGCAAACGGGACAGCTACACTGAAGCTTTCTTT
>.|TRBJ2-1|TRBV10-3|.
CAISESDKSSYNEQFF
TGTGCCATCAGTGAGTCGGACAAAAGCTCCTACAATGAGCAGTTCTTC
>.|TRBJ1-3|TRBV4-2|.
CASSQDNPGNTIYF
TGTGCCAGCAGCCAAGATAACCCTGGAAACACCATATATTTT
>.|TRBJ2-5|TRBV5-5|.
CASSSEPLETQYF
TGTGCCAGCAGTTCCGAACCGCTGGAGACCCAGTACTTC
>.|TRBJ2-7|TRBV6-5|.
CASSYSSGGAYEQYF
TGTGCCAGCAGTTACTCGAGTGGGGGGGCGTACGAGCAGTACTTC
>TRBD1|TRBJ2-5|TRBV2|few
CASGTGVETQYF
TGTGCCAGCGGGACAGGGGTGGAGACCCAGTACTTC
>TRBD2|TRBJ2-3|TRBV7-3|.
CASSLTGLAGVSDTQYF
TGTGCCAGCAGCTTAACGGGTCTAGCGGGAGTGTCAGATACGCAGTATTTT
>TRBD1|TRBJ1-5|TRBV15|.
CATSRGQGNNQPQHF
TGTGCCACCAGCAGGGGACAGGGAAACAATCAGCCCCAGCATTTT
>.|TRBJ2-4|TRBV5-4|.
CASSNPLPALVGIQYF
TGTGCCAGCAGCAACCCCCTCCCGGCCTTGGTGGGCATTCAGTACTTC
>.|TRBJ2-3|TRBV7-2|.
CASSLGLQGSTDTQYF
TGTGCCAGCAGCTTAGGCTTACAGGGTAGCACAGATACGCAGTATTTT
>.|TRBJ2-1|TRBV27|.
CASSFQGRSPSSYNEQFF
TGTGCCAGCAGTTTCCAGGGGAGGTCACCGTCCTCCTACAATGAGCAGTTCTTC
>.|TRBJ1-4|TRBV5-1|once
CASRLASTNEKLFF
TGCGCCAGCAGGTTAGCCTCAACTAATGAAAAACTGTTTTTT
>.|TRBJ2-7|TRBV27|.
CARAGSCEQYF
TGTGCCAGAGCCGGGTCTTGCGAGCAGTACTTC
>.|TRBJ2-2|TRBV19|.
CASSIRQGGTGELFF
TGTGCCAGTAGTATAAGGCAGGGGGGGACCGGGGAGCTGTTTTTT
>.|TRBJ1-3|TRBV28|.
CASRAGLSIYF
TGTGCCAGCAGAGCGGGGTTGTCCATATATTTT
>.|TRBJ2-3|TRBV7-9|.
CASSLEGVGGRTDTQYF
TGTGCCAGCAGCTTAGAGGGGGTCGGCGGCCGGACAGATACGCAGTATTTT
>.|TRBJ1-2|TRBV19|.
CASSISGSYSYTF
TGTGCCAGTAGTATCTCAGGGTCTTACAGCTACACCTTC
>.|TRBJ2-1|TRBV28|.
CASSLGRSYNEQFF
TGTGCCAGCAGTTTAGGGCGGTCCTACAATGAGCAGTTCTTC
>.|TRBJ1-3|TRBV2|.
CASSSGFSGNTIYF
TGTGCCAGCAGCTCAGGGTTCTCTGGAAACACCATATATTTT
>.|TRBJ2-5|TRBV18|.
CASSPLEDQYF
TGTGCCAGCTCACCACTAGAGGACCAGTACTTC
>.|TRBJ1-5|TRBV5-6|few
CASSLLGSWQPQHF
TGTGCCAGCAGCTTGCTCGGGTCGTGGCAGCCCCAGCATTTT
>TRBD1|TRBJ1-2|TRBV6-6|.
CASSYSTGINYGYTF
TGTGCCAGCAGTTACTCGACAGGGATAAACTATGGCTACACCTTC
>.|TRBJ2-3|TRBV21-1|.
CASIKGLHRGTDTQYF
TGTGCCAGCATCAAAGGACTCCACCGAGGGACAGATACGCAGTATTTT
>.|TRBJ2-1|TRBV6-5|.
CASSYGAPTVLNEQFF
TGTGCCAGCAGTTACGGGGCCCCGACGGTGTTGAATGAGCAGTTCTTC
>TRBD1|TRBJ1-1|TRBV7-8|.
CASSSQGATEAFF
TGTGCCAGCAGCTCGCAGGGGGCCACTGAAGCTTTCTTT
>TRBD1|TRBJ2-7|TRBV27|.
CASSLSGTAIYEQYF
TGTGCCAGCAGTTTATCCGGGACAGCAATTTACGAGCAGTACTTC
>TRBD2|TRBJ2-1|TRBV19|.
CASSRTSGDIHEQFF
TGTGCCAGTAGCCGGACTAGCGGGGATATCCATGAGCAGTTCTTC
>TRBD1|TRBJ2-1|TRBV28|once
CASSWDRGRRSSYNEQFF
TGTGCCAGCAGTTGGGACAGGGGGCGGAGGAGCTCCTACAATGAGCAGTTCTTC
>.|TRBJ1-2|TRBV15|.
CATSRDRTDYGYTF
TGTGCCACCAGCAGAGATCGTACGGACTATGGCTACACCTTC
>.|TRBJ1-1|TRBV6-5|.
CASSQRQLNTEAFF
TGTGCCAGCAGTCAACGACAGCTGAACACTGAAGCTTTCTTT
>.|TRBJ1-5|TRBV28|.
CASSSGRGRDSNQPQHF
TGTGCCAGCAGTTCTGGTCGAGGGAGGGATAGCAATCAGCCCCAGCATTTT
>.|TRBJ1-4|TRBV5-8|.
CASSLAGGGNEKLFF
TGTGCCAGCAGCTTGGCAGGCGGGGGTAATGAAAAACTGTTTTTT
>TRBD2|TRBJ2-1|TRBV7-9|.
CASSFELAGAGEQFF
TGTGCCAGCAGCTTCGAACTAGCGGGAGCAGGGGAGCAGTTCTTC
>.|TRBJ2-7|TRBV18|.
CASSPFPGTNEQYF
TGTGCCAGCTCACCATTCCCAGGGACCAACGAGCAGTACTTC